One and the same sample provided the 26 T cell receptor beta chains below, sequenced in a study of blood T cell repertoires in COVID-19 (dated by TCRdb to the early 2020s). The method was the immunoSEQ multiplex PCR assay. TCRdb stores this immuneACCESS table with in-frame sequences only. Part of the clones is absent; in the studies checked, under half of the shortfall reflects unresolved V genes, and no reason is known for the rest. Present in this sample are about 21,000 clones, 87% of which were seen just once. The ten largest clones add up to over 7% of the sample. The sequencing sample was made of peripheral blood. These receptors were obtained from a human donor with active COVID-19. The donor label of this sample is uncertain.

This chain joins TRBV3-1 (or the pseudogene TRBV3-2) and TRBJ2-2; 9 bases match TRBD2. The CDR3 extends over 14 amino acids. V dropped 3 bases and J dropped 7; count of bases not matched to a gene: 3. Germline values: CDR1 LGHDT, CDR2 YNNKEL (reference sequence). Written as DNA, the CDR3 is TGTGCCAGCAGCCATGGAGCGGGGGGCGGGGAGCTGTTTTTT. Its protein product is CASSHGAGGGELFF.

The chain employs TRBV29-1 and TRBJ1-2, with TRBD1 matching over 9 bases. The CDR3 is made up of 14 amino acids. With V trimmed by 6 bases and J by 6 bases, 11 bases remained unmatched. The germline V gene has CDR1 SQVTM and CDR2 ANQGSEA. CDR3 coding DNA: TGCAGCGTAGTACAAACAGGGGGCGCGGATGGCTACACCTTC. It encodes CSVVQTGGADGYTF. Together with reference TRBV29-1 and TRBJ1-2, the CDR3 gives the full variable domain: SAVISQKPSRDICQRGTSLTIQCQVDSQVTMMFWYRQQPGQSLTLIATANQGSEATYESGFVIDKFPISRPNLTFSTLTVSNMSPEDSSIYLCSVVQTGGADGYTFGSGTRLTVV.

This rearrangement joins TRBV9 to TRBJ2-7; D ambiguous. V dropped 9 bases and J dropped 6 bases, with 22 bases sitting between them. Looked up from germline, CDR1 is SGDLS and CDR2 is YYNGEE. The length of the CDR3 is 14 residues. The CDR3 bases are TGTGCCAAGCAGAGTCAGCAGGCTTTGTGCGAGCAGTACTTC. It yields the protein CAKQSQQALCEQYF.

The rearrangement links TRBV4-2 to TRBJ2-7; TRBD2 agrees at 11 bases. CDR3 size: 14 residues. Germline V gene data show CDR1 as LGHNA and CDR2 as YNFKEQ. V lost 4 bases, J lost 1 base, and 0 bases stayed unmatched. In DNA, the CDR3 is TGTGCCAGCAGCCGGACTAGCGGGTCCTACGAGCAGTACTTC. The encoded protein is CASSRTSGSYEQYF.

This clone appeared a few times. The chain recombines TRBV5-6 with TRBJ2-2; 11 positions match TRBD2. From germline, CDR1 is SGHDT and CDR2 YYEEEE. V gave up 5 bases and J gave up 9 bases; unmatched junction bases: 9. The length of the CDR3 is 15 residues. The CDR3 sequence is CASRLTSGSGRELFF. As DNA, the CDR3 is TGTGCCAGCAGACTCACTAGCGGGAGTGGAAGGGAGCTGTTTTTT.

V usage is TRBV5-5 and J usage is TRBJ1-1; D is unclear. CDR1 and CDR2 from the germline V gene are SGHKS and YYEKEE (reference sequence). Trimming stripped 4 bases from V and 5 bases from J, with 9 bases between. CDR3 length: 12 residues. As DNA, the CDR3 is TGTGCCAGCAGCCGCGGTCGAACTGAAGCTTTCTTT. Amino acids: CASSRGRTEAFF.

The rearrangement uses TRBV6-5 and TRBJ2-1, with TRBD2 matching 7 bases. Trimming cost V 3 bases and J 9 bases; bases outside gene matches: 8. Germline CDR1 is MNHEY and CDR2 is SVGAGI. The CDR3 has 14 residues. The CDR3 bases are TGTGCCAGCAGTTATGGACTAGGTCTTAGTGAGCAGTTCTTC. It codes for CASSYGLGLSEQFF.

The chain combines TRBV29-1 with TRBJ2-7, with 9 bases fitting TRBD2. CDR1 SQVTM and CDR2 ANQGSEA come from the germline V gene. The V and J ends lost 4 bases and 3 bases, in that order; junction bases with no gene match: 10. The CDR3 is 15 residues long. Here the CDR3 DNA reads TGCAGCGTTGTGGGGCTAGCGGGGAATCTCTACGAGCAGTACTTC. Translated: CSVVGLAGNLYEQYF.

This chain links TRBV3-1 (or the pseudogene TRBV3-2) with TRBJ1-2; D is ambiguous. Trimming left V 7 bases short and J 2 bases short, with 11 bases between. Germline V gene data show CDR1 as LGHDT and CDR2 as YNNKEL (reference sequence). The CDR3 runs to 13 residues. The CDR3 DNA is TGTGCCAGCACCCGGGGAGGCAACTATGGCTACACCTTC. It translates to CASTRGGNYGYTF.

This chain links TRBV19 with TRBJ2-5; possible D gene TRBD1, 5 bases. In germline, CDR1 is LNHDA, CDR2 SQIVND (reference sequence). Trimming stripped 6 bases from V and 7 bases from J, with 24 bases between. The CDR3 is 16 amino acids. This CDR3 reads CASSPSRQRGTRTQYF. In nucleotides, the CDR3 is TGTGCCAGTAGCCCCAGTCGACAGCGCGGTACAAGGACCCAGTACTTC.

CDR3 sequence: CASLSGRASEQYF. CDR3 bases: TGTGCCAGCCTCAGCGGGAGGGCCTCCGAGCAGTACTTC. This rearrangement joins TRBV6-5 to TRBJ2-7; TRBD2 matches 10 bases. Losses at the gene ends were 8 bases for V and 6 bases for J; bases not matched to a gene: 7. CDR3 size: 13 residues. Germline V lookup: CDR1 MNHEY, CDR2 SVGAGI.

Here the CDR3 reads CASSLTSGRGNEQFF. CDR3 coding DNA: TGTGCCAGCAGCTTAACTAGCGGGAGGGGAAATGAGCAGTTCTTC. The V gene is TRBV7-9, the J gene TRBJ2-1; 13 nucleotides line up with TRBD2. V gave up 2 bases and J gave up 7 bases; unmatched junction bases: 2. Germline V gene sequence: CDR1 SEHNR, CDR2 FQNEAQ (reference sequence). The CDR3 consists of 15 residues.

CDR3 bases: TGTGCCAGCAGCTTAGCGGGACAGGGGAGTTATGGCTACACCTTC. This encodes CASSLAGQGSYGYTF. This chain links TRBV7-9 with TRBJ1-2; 10 bases map to TRBD1. The CDR3 covers 15 residues. Looked up from germline, CDR1 is SEHNR and CDR2 is FQNEAQ (reference sequence). With V trimmed by 0 bases and J by 5 bases, 3 bases remained unmatched.

The chain joins TRBV3-1 (or the pseudogene TRBV3-2) to TRBJ2-7, with a possible D match to TRBD1 (6 bases). Trimming shortened V by 5 bases and J by 4 bases, and 9 bases separated the two germline ends. The CDR3 has 12 amino acids. Germline CDR1 reads LGHDT; CDR2 reads YNNKEL (reference sequence). CDR3 sequence: CASSVQGYEQYF. The DNA for the CDR3 is TGTGCCAGCAGCGTACAGGGTTACGAGCAGTACTTC.

The V gene is TRBV29-1, the J gene TRBJ2-5; 14 bases align to TRBD2. Germline V CDR1 and CDR2: SQVTM, ANQGSEA. The CDR3 spans 15 residues. The junction had 8 bases not matched to a gene; V was cut back by 7 bases and J by 4 bases. Here the CDR3 DNA reads TGCAGCGCCGGGACTAGCGGGAGCATCGTAGAGACCCAGTACTTC. This encodes CSAGTSGSIVETQYF.

This clone was seen only once. The chain joins TRBV29-1 to TRBJ2-5, with D maybe TRBD1 (6 bases). Germline V gene sequence: CDR1 SQVTM, CDR2 ANQGSEA. V dropped 3 bases and J dropped 4 bases, with 21 bases sitting between them. The CDR3 is 16 residues long. The CDR3 sequence: CSVEPHWAGEGETQYF. DNA of the CDR3: TGCAGCGTTGAGCCCCACTGGGCAGGGGAAGGAGAGACCCAGTACTTC.

This clone has only one observation. This chain links TRBV25-1 with TRBJ1-3, with a possible D match to TRBD1 (6 bases). V was clipped by 4 bases and J by 0 bases, with 10 bases between them. Per germline, CDR1 MGHDK and CDR2 SYGVNS. CDR3 size: 15 residues. Here the CDR3 DNA reads TGTGCCAGCAGTGGACAGGCGATCTCTGGAAACACCATATATTTT. This sequence encodes CASSGQAISGNTIYF. Looking up the rest from reference TRBV25-1 and TRBJ1-3 gives the full variable domain: EADIYQTPRYLVIGTGKKITLECSQTMGHDKMYWYQQDPGMELHLIHYSYGVNSTEKGDLSSESTVSRIRTEHFPLTLESARPSHTSQYLCASSGQAISGNTIYFGEGSWLTVV.

The V call is TRBV9, the J call TRBJ2-1, with TRBD2 matching over 7 bases. The V gene's germline CDR1 is SGDLS and CDR2 YYNGEE. V lost 0 bases, J lost 9 bases, and 12 bases stayed unmatched. This CDR3 comprises 16 residues. The CDR3 bases are TGTGCCAGCAGCGTAGCGGGGGGAGGGCCTTGGGGTGAGCAGTTCTTC. It specifies CASSVAGGGPWGEQFF.

The chain joins TRBV5-1 to TRBJ2-5; 7 nucleotides align to TRBD1. The germline gives CDR1 SGHRS, CDR2 YFSETQ. V shed 4 bases and J 3 bases; nucleotides not matched to a gene: 9. The CDR3 has 15 amino acids. The CDR3 DNA reads as TGCGCCAGCAGCCCTACACTGGGACAGAAAGAGACCCAGTACTTC. It is translated as CASSPTLGQKETQYF.

This chain uses TRBV5-1 with TRBJ2-7; TRBD2 might be the D (6 bases). This CDR3 has 14 residues. Germline V gene sequence: CDR1 SGHRS, CDR2 YFSETQ. Trimming stripped 0 bases from V and 3 bases from J, with 10 bases between. This CDR3 reads CASSLDGSVYEQYF. The DNA for the CDR3 is TGCGCCAGCAGCTTGGACGGGAGCGTCTACGAGCAGTACTTC.

This CDR3 is CASSSSGTVNYEQYF. DNA for the CDR3: TGTGCCAGCAGCTCCTCCGGGACAGTCAACTACGAGCAGTACTTC. The chain employs TRBV7-9 and TRBJ2-7; 7 nucleotides match TRBD1. V gave up 4 bases and J gave up 3 bases; unmatched junction bases: 9. Germline-derived CDR1 and CDR2 are SEHNR and FQNEAQ (reference sequence). The CDR3 runs 15 residues.

The chain uses TRBV19 and TRBJ2-1; 7 bases map to TRBD1. The CDR3 consists of 13 residues. Trimming took 0 bases from V and 14 from J; bases not matched to a gene: 7. CDR1 and CDR2 (germline): LNHDA, SQIVND (reference sequence). The CDR3 DNA follows: TGTGCCAGTAGTATAGATGGCAGGGGGATGAAGTTCTTC. Residues: CASSIDGRGMKFF. Based on the CDR3 plus reference TRBV19 and TRBJ2-1, the full variable domain is DGGITQSPKYLFRKEGQNVTLSCEQNLNHDAMYWYRQDPGQGLRLIYYSQIVNDFQKGDIAEGYSVSREKKESFPLTVTSAQKNPTAFYLCASSIDGRGMKFFGPGTRLTVL.

This clone was seen only once. The chain uses TRBV7-3 and TRBJ2-3; perhaps TRBD2 as D (5 bases). This CDR3 is 13 amino acids long. CDR1 and CDR2 from the germline V gene are SGHTA and FQGTGA. The V and J ends lost 5 bases and 7 bases respectively, with 13 bases between them. CDR3 coding DNA: TGTGCCAGCAGCCGCGACCCGGGGAATACGCAGTATTTT. Protein: CASSRDPGNTQYF.

J is TRBJ2-7 and V is TRBV4-3; weak D call: TRBD2 (6 bases). Trimming pared 0 bases from V and 7 bases from J, leaving 22 bases between. CDR3 length equals 17 residues. Germline V lookup: CDR1 LGHNA, CDR2 YSLEER. The CDR3: CASSQDPIVGSRGEQYF. Written as DNA, the CDR3 is TGCGCCAGCAGCCAAGACCCTATCGTGGGCAGCCGGGGGGAGCAGTACTTC.

This clone came up once. This sequence joins TRBV18 and TRBJ2-3; tentatively, D is TRBD1 (5 bases). Germline V gives CDR1 KGHSH, CDR2 LQKENI. CDR3 length: 15 amino acids. Trimming removed 1 base from V and 0 bases from J, with 8 bases in between. The CDR3 DNA reads TGTGCCAGCTCACCACTCAAGGGGAGCACAGATACGCAGTATTTT. Its protein product is CASSPLKGSTDTQYF.

V and J are TRBV20-1 and TRBJ2-3; D gene ambiguous. Germline V gene sequence: CDR1 DFQATT, CDR2 SNEGSKA (reference sequence). Deletions cut 5 bases from V and 6 bases from J, with 9 bases between. This CDR3 has 11 residues. CDR3 residues: CSARLGDTQYF. The CDR3 DNA reads as TGCAGTGCTCGACTTGGGGATACGCAGTATTTT.